This T cell receptor beta chain was sequenced during a study of cytomegalovirus exposure and HLA in healthy donors. The primer mix had 60 Vbeta and 13 Jbeta primers. The repertoire was sequenced with immunoSEQ multiplex PCR; TCRdb's copy has only in-frame clones and lacks some. The sample comprises approximately 170,000 clones, approximately 80% of which are singletons, and approximately 2.2% rests with the top ten. Broader study findings: Across donors, sequencing depth was assumed by presence/absence analyses to be roughly uniform. Most TCR sequences were rare, but some public TCRs occurred in many donors.

On this clone itself: Its antigen is unknown.

The CDR3 runs to 16 residues. V lost 2 bases, J lost 2 bases, and 6 bases stayed unmatched. Germline V gene data show CDR1 as SGHNT and CDR2 as YYREEE (reference sequence). All donors participated as healthy donors of bone marrow. The source is a male donor in good health and CMV-seronegative. The sample consisted of PBMCs. The V gene is TRBV5-4, the J gene TRBJ2-3; 9 bases fit TRBD1. CDR3 bases: TGTGCCAGCAGCTTTACCGGGACAGGGCCCACAGATACGCAGTATTTT. Its translation is CASSFTGTGPTDTQYF.